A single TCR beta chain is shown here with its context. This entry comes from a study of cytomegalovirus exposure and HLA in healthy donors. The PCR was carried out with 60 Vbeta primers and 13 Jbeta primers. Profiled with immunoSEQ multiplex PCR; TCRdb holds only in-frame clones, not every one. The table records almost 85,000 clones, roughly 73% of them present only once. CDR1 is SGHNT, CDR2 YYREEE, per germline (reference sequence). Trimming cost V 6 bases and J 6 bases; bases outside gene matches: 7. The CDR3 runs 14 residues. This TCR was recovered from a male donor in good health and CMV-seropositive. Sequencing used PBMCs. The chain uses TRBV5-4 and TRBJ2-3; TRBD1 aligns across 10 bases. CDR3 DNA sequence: TGTGCCAGCATGCCGGGACAGGGGAGGGATACGCAGTATTTT. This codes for CASMPGQGRDTQYF. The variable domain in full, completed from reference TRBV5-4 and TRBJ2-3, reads ETGVTQSPTHLIKTRGQQVTLRCSSQSGHNTVSWYQQALGQGPQFIFQYYREEENGRGNFPPRFSGLQFPNYSSELNVNALELDDSALYLCASMPGQGRDTQYFGPGTRLTVL.